The text below deals with one T cell receptor (beta chain). Its target antigen remains unknown. Within one base of it there is no much larger clone, and no base qualities were kept. In the prospective study, participants were about 18 to 100 years old, resided in under 30 geographic areas of the United States, and were enrolled through a virtual design. In the prospective study, participants were assigned to cohorts based on the clinical history participants reported in a screening survey and a study questionnaire. In the prospective study, mobile phlebotomists collected whole blood, serum and a nasopharyngeal or oropharyngeal swab from each participant. Participants in the prospective study had the option to provide additional blood draws and questionnaires over a 2-month period. Before DNA extraction, blood samples from the prospective study were shipped at room temperature or frozen. The sample belongs to a study of blood T cell repertoires in COVID-19 (TCRdb year 2020). Background for the entire study: Collaborator samples came from the United States, Italy and Spain and covered acute and convalescent phases of COVID-19. The prospective study material was composed of cDNA or gDNA derived from T cells, B-cell-depleted T cells, or PBMCs. Deeply sampled blood TCRbeta repertoires from subjects exposed to, actively infected with, or recovered from COVID-19 were included in the dataset. A freely available public database, intended as a resource for researchers studying the immune response to SARS-CoV-2, is where the repertoires were released. Samples came from the ongoing ImmuneRACE study (first 160 participants) plus 1,254 subjects from 6 global collaborators. Nearly every sample came with metadata listing a de-identified subject ID, COVID-19 status, age in years and sex. Where available, HLA class I and class II types were obtained from metadata supplied by the sample provider rather than from assay-based typing.

The CDR3 measures 11 amino acids from cysteine to phenylalanine. Only the CDR3 part of the read is kept: 33 bases, read in frame from the first base. CDR1 and CDR2 are read off the germline V gene (reference sequence) as DFQATT and SNEGSKA. V sheds 5 bases and J sheds 7 bases, leaving 11 bases between their ends. TCRbeta CDR3 regions were amplified from genomic DNA using the immunoSEQ Assay, a bias-controlled multiplex PCR. As for the original processing: The number of nucleated cells in each sample was estimated from the amplification of reference gene primers within the assay. To quantify the absolute abundance of each unique TCRbeta CDR3 rearrangement, sequence reads were collapsed and filtered. Productive Simpson clonality was computed per sample as the square root of Simpson's diversity index over productive rearrangements. Held by TCRdb, this immuneACCESS table contains in-frame sequences only and omits some clones. Under half of the omission traces to an unresolved V gene where checked; the cause of the rest is unknown. The V and J calls and clone size were taken over from that table, and D and trimming were inferred from the DNA. The sample includes hundreds of thousands of clones, with about 90% observed a single time. Together, the top ten hold over 12% of the sample.

Findings and caveats that apply to the study as a whole: How much clinical and demographic metadata was included differed by source and by participant, and the metadata was provided uncurated.

The sequencing sample was made of PBMCs or T cells enriched from blood (not recorded which). The source is a woman between 45 and 65 years old with acute COVID-19. The rearranged chain carries TRBV20-1 and TRBJ1-1; confidence is insufficient to name the D gene. The CDR3 amino acid sequence is: CSAPRQIEAFF. The bases read TGCAGTGCTCCCAGACAAATTGAAGCTTTCTTT.